These 29 T cell receptor beta chains share one sample of origin, sequenced in a study of T cells expressing NK-cell markers. TCRdb re-called the 5' RACE reads; one entry per CDR3 protein, DNA not given. The listing records hundreds of thousands of distinct CDR3 sequences. Material: blood T cells: a sorted CD56 or NKG2C T cell subset, CD4+ or CD8+ T cells, or bulk PBMC T cells (not recorded which). These receptors all come from a woman between 18 and 70 years old in good health.

J is TRBJ2-5 and V is TRBV3-1. The CDR3 loop spans 17 amino acids. Germline loops: CDR1 LGHDT, CDR2 YNNKEL (reference sequence). The CDR3 loop reads CASSQEKGGNLRKTQYF.

The V call is TRBV29-1, the J call TRBJ1-3. Germline CDR1 is SQVTM and CDR2 is ANQGSEA. There are 13 residues in the CDR3. The CDR3 loop is CSVAHDSGNTIYF.

V usage is TRBV11-1 and J usage is TRBJ2-3; TCRdb reports TRBD2, a call that lacks DNA to check it against. The length of the CDR3 is 16 residues. The V gene's germline CDR1 is SGHAT and CDR2 FQDESV (reference sequence). CDR3 in amino acids: CASSLIVGGFTDTQYF.

The chain couples TRBV7-8 to TRBJ1-5; the TCRdb call, TRBD1, lacks DNA for checking. The CDR3 contains 13 residues. Germline CDR1 and CDR2: SGHVS and FQNEAQ. Here the CDR3 reads CASSFRPNQPQHF.

The chain carries TRBV7-2 and TRBJ2-7; the TRBD1 assignment by TCRdb is unverifiable without DNA. This CDR3 has 13 amino acids. The germline V gene encodes CDR1 SGHTA and CDR2 FQGNSA. The CDR3 protein is CASSFGAMGEQYF.

The CDR3 region is CASSEVPLSSAGELFF. V and J are TRBV2 and TRBJ2-2. The CDR3 is 16 residues long. Germline V gives CDR1 SNHLY, CDR2 FYNNEI.

This chain joins TRBV5-1 and TRBJ2-1. Germline CDR1 is SGHRS and CDR2 is YFSETQ. CDR3 length equals 12 residues. This chain's CDR3 is CASSLVDNEQFF.

The CDR3 loop reads CASSQERPRGTQYF. This chain joins TRBV4-3 and TRBJ2-5; no DNA is available, so the TRBD1 call from TCRdb remains unchecked. The CDR3 is 14 residues long. Germline CDR1 reads LGHNA; CDR2 reads YSLEER.

J is TRBJ1-1 and V is TRBV6-2 or TRBV6-3. The CDR3 totals 15 residues. Germline V CDR1 and CDR2: MNHEY, SVGEGT. The CDR3 region is CASVLDSGINTEAFF.

V and J are TRBV6-2 or TRBV6-3 and TRBJ2-3; TCRdb selects TRBD2, and the lack of DNA leaves this call unchecked. From germline, CDR1 is MNHEY and CDR2 SVGEGT. This CDR3 is 19 amino acids long. The CDR3 loop is CASSYSIGPAESRTDTQYF.

The chain links TRBV7-2 to TRBJ1-1. There are 13 residues in the CDR3. CDR1 is SGHTA, CDR2 FQGNSA, per germline. The chain's CDR3 is CASSLSGRTEAFF.

J is TRBJ2-6 and V is TRBV4-2. There are 17 residues in the CDR3. Germline V gene data show CDR1 as LGHNA and CDR2 as YNFKEQ. CDR3 amino acids: CASSQGSFSSGANVLTF.

V is TRBV6-2 or TRBV6-3 and J is TRBJ2-1; TCRdb names TRBD1, which stays unverified in the absence of DNA. Per the germline V gene, CDR1 is MNHEY and CDR2 is SVGEGT. The CDR3 has 13 residues. The CDR3 region is CASRGTGGNEQFF.

The gene calls are TRBV29-1 and TRBJ1-4. The CDR3 runs to 13 residues. The germline gives CDR1 SQVTM, CDR2 ANQGSEA. CDR3 loop: CSVNREGNEKLFF.

This chain connects TRBV12-3 or TRBV12-4 to TRBJ2-4; TCRdb lists TRBD2, though no DNA is available to test this call. CDR3 size: 19 residues. Here the CDR3 reads CASSFRLAGGPNSKNIQYF.

The V gene is TRBV19, the J gene TRBJ2-5; as DNA is missing, the TRBD2 call by TCRdb cannot be tested. Germline V CDR1 and CDR2: LNHDA, SQIVND (reference sequence). This CDR3 region has 17 residues. The CDR3 sequence: CASSKPYSGLLQETQYF.

V and J are TRBV20-1 and TRBJ1-3. CDR1 DFQATT and CDR2 SNEGSKA come from the germline V gene (reference sequence). The CDR3 has 15 residues. The CDR3 protein is CSARDRTLGGNTIYF.

CDR3 in amino acids: CASSVGPLNEQFF. The J gene is TRBJ2-1, the V gene TRBV5-1; checking the TCRdb D call of TRBD1 is not possible without DNA. This CDR3 region has 13 residues. Germline V lookup: CDR1 SGHRS, CDR2 YFSETQ. The entire variable domain, with the rest obtained from reference TRBV5-1 and TRBJ2-1, is as follows: KAGVTQTPRYLIKTRGQQVTLSCSPISGHRSVSWYQQTPGQGLQFLFEYFSETQRNKGNFPGRFSGRQFSNSRSEMNVSTLELGDSALYLCASSVGPLNEQFFGPGTRLTVL.

The CDR3 sequence is CASRWAQGGETQYF. The chain combines TRBV27 with TRBJ2-5; the D call from TCRdb, TRBD1, cannot be confirmed without DNA. This CDR3 region has 14 residues. The germline CDR1 and CDR2 sequences are MNHEY and SMNVEV (reference sequence).

The gene calls are TRBV3-1 and TRBJ1-1; TCRdb gives TRBD1 as the D gene, but with no DNA this cannot be confirmed. Germline CDR1 LGHDT, CDR2 YNNKEL (reference sequence). The CDR3 totals 14 residues. CDR3 in amino acids: CASTREGANTEAFF.

This chain connects TRBV29-1 to TRBJ2-1; TCRdb proposes TRBD1, but this gene call is untestable without DNA. CDR3 length equals 15 residues. Germline loops: CDR1 SQVTM, CDR2 ANQGSEA. CDR3 loop: CSAGGPGATYNEQFF.

The chain combines TRBV3-1 with TRBJ1-6; TCRdb picks TRBD1, but there is no DNA to check that call. CDR3 length: 15 residues. Looked up from germline, CDR1 is LGHDT and CDR2 is YNNKEL (reference sequence). This chain's CDR3 is CASSQEGGRNSPLHF. The whole variable domain, remainder taken from reference TRBV3-1 and TRBJ1-6, is DTAVSQTPKYLVTQMGNDKSIKCEQNLGHDTMYWYKQDSKKFLKIMFSYNNKELIINETVPNRFSPKSPDKAHLNLHINSLELGDSAVYFCASSQEGGRNSPLHFGNGTRLTVT.

The rearrangement joins TRBV24-1 to TRBJ2-1; lacking DNA, the TRBD1 call made by TCRdb goes unchecked. The CDR3 runs to 15 residues. Germline CDR1 and CDR2: KGHDR and SFDVKD. CDR3 sequence reads: CATSDSQGAGDEQFF.

The chain's CDR3 is CASSQGTGGRETQYF. V usage is TRBV3-1 and J usage is TRBJ2-5; TCRdb returns TRBD1, unconfirmable since there is no DNA. Germline V lookup: CDR1 LGHDT, CDR2 YNNKEL (reference sequence). This CDR3 contains 15 residues.

J is TRBJ2-2 and V is TRBV5-1. The CDR3 runs to 15 residues. Per the germline V gene, CDR1 is SGHRS and CDR2 is YFSETQ. The CDR3 region is CASRMGFWNTGELFF.

The chain combines TRBV5-6 with TRBJ2-7; the TRBD2 assignment by TCRdb is unverifiable without DNA. The CDR3 has 14 amino acids. The germline gives CDR1 SGHDT, CDR2 YYEEEE. The CDR3 loop reads CASSFPGLAREQYF. The full variable domain, with the rest looked up from reference TRBV5-6 and TRBJ2-7, is DAGVTQSPTHLIKTRGQQVTLRCSPKSGHDTVSWYQQALGQGPQFIFQYYEEEERQRGNFPDRFSGHQFPNYSSELNVNALLLGDSALYLCASSFPGLAREQYFGPGTRLTVT.

CDR3 in amino acids: CASSRGGYEQYF. The chain uses TRBV18 and TRBJ2-7; TCRdb calls TRBD2, which cannot be checked without DNA. CDR3 length: 12 residues. Germline lookup yields CDR1 KGHSH and CDR2 LQKENI.

This chain links TRBV12-3 or TRBV12-4 with TRBJ1-2; TCRdb returns TRBD1, unconfirmable since there is no DNA. The CDR3 is 15 residues long. CDR3 sequence reads: CASSLGQAFKGGYTF.

The chain is built from TRBV7-9 and TRBJ1-1; checking the TCRdb D call of TRBD1 is not possible without DNA. The CDR3 covers 14 residues. Germline V gives CDR1 SEHNR, CDR2 FQNEAQ (reference sequence). CDR3 residues: CASSSRQANTEAFF.